A selection of T cell receptor beta chains follows, all from one sample in a study of blood T cell repertoires in COVID-19. TCRdb's table, derived via immunoSEQ multiplex PCR, lists solely in-frame clones and lacks some. The table includes 30,000 to 40,000 clones, roughly nine tenths detected once. Material: peripheral blood. Receptors originate from a man between 45 and 60 years old with active or convalescent COVID-19. Both conserved end residues are part of each CDR3. The D gene is left open where the match is weak. The size field is filled for only some rows; it gives once, few, many or a size class.

j_gene: TRBJ2-7
d_gene: -
v_gene: TRBV11-1
abundance: -
CDR3aa: CASSSGDRNSYEQYF
CDR3nt: TGTGCCAGCAGCAGCGGAGACAGGAACTCCTACGAGCAGTACTTC

j_gene: TRBJ1-2
d_gene: -
v_gene: TRBV30
abundance: -
CDR3aa: CAWSVPGVNYGYTF
CDR3nt: TGTGCCTGGAGTGTCCCAGGGGTGAACTATGGCTACACCTTC

j_gene: TRBJ1-5
d_gene: TRBD1
v_gene: TRBV19
abundance: -
CDR3aa: CASSIDGRGYLRQPQHF
CDR3nt: TGTGCCAGTAGTATAGATGGCAGGGGGTACCTGCGTCAGCCCCAGCATTTT

j_gene: TRBJ2-3
d_gene: -
v_gene: TRBV4-2
abundance: -
CDR3aa: CASSQTPGGTDTQYF
CDR3nt: TGTGCCAGCAGCCAAACGCCGGGGGGCACTGATACGCAGTATTTT

j_gene: TRBJ2-1
d_gene: TRBD2
v_gene: TRBV29-1
abundance: -
CDR3aa: CSVAASGSNNEQFF
CDR3nt: TGCAGCGTAGCTGCTAGCGGGAGCAACAATGAGCAGTTCTTC

j_gene: TRBJ1-1
d_gene: -
v_gene: TRBV9
abundance: -
CDR3aa: CASSVAPEVLNTEAFF
CDR3nt: TGTGCCAGCAGCGTAGCGCCGGAGGTTTTGAACACTGAAGCTTTCTTT

j_gene: TRBJ1-3
d_gene: TRBD1
v_gene: TRBV28
abundance: -
CDR3aa: CASRVGQGFSGNTIYF
CDR3nt: TGTGCCAGCAGGGTAGGACAGGGCTTCTCTGGAAACACCATATATTTT

j_gene: TRBJ2-5
d_gene: -
v_gene: TRBV27
abundance: -
CDR3aa: CASSSPSEAPSQETQYF
CDR3nt: TGTGCCAGCAGTTCCCCCTCGGAGGCGCCGAGTCAAGAGACCCAGTACTTC

j_gene: TRBJ1-2
d_gene: -
v_gene: TRBV13
abundance: -
CDR3aa: CASSFQVNYGYTF
CDR3nt: TGTGCCAGCAGCTTCCAGGTGAACTATGGCTACACCTTC

j_gene: TRBJ1-5
d_gene: -
v_gene: TRBV6-9
abundance: once
CDR3aa: CASSPRGLRDQPQHF
CDR3nt: TGTGCCAGCAGTCCCAGAGGGTTAAGGGATCAGCCCCAGCATTTT

j_gene: TRBJ1-3
d_gene: -
v_gene: TRBV5-1
abundance: -
CDR3aa: CASSLAGHSGNTIYF
CDR3nt: TGCGCCAGCAGCTTGGCAGGGCACTCTGGAAACACCATATATTTT

j_gene: TRBJ2-3
d_gene: TRBD1
v_gene: TRBV19
abundance: -
CDR3aa: CASSAPNRGLEDTQYF
CDR3nt: TGTGCCAGTAGTGCGCCCAACAGGGGGCTGGAAGATACGCAGTATTTT

j_gene: TRBJ2-7
d_gene: TRBD2
v_gene: TRBV5-1
abundance: -
CDR3aa: CASSLGTSGTITVYEQYF
CDR3nt: TGCGCCAGCAGCTTGGGGACTAGCGGGACCATCACGGTCTACGAGCAGTACTTC

j_gene: TRBJ2-3
d_gene: TRBD2
v_gene: TRBV4-2
abundance: -
CDR3aa: CASSQETREVSDTQYF
CDR3nt: TGTGCCAGCAGCCAAGAAACGCGGGAGGTTTCAGATACGCAGTATTTT

j_gene: TRBJ1-4
d_gene: -
v_gene: TRBV4-2
abundance: -
CDR3aa: CASSTEINEKLFF
CDR3nt: TGTGCCAGCAGCACGGAGATTAATGAAAAACTGTTTTTT

j_gene: TRBJ2-1
d_gene: TRBD2
v_gene: TRBV3-1/TRBV3-2
abundance: -
CDR3aa: CASKPQWVAGVNEQFF
CDR3nt: TGTGCCAGCAAACCCCAGTGGGTAGCGGGGGTCAATGAGCAGTTCTTC

j_gene: TRBJ2-7
d_gene: TRBD1
v_gene: TRBV27
abundance: once
CDR3aa: CASSLRTGSLVEQYF
CDR3nt: TGTGCCAGCAGTCTCCGGACAGGATCGCTCGTGGAGCAGTACTTC

j_gene: TRBJ2-7
d_gene: -
v_gene: TRBV7-9
abundance: -
CDR3aa: CASSFPEAIYEQYF
CDR3nt: TGTGCCAGCAGCTTCCCTGAGGCAATCTACGAGCAGTACTTC

j_gene: TRBJ2-7
d_gene: -
v_gene: TRBV20-1
abundance: few
CDR3aa: CSARQIYEQYF
CDR3nt: TGCAGTGCCAGACAGATCTACGAGCAGTACTTC

j_gene: TRBJ1-2
d_gene: TRBD1
v_gene: TRBV28
abundance: -
CDR3aa: CASRPTGEVYGYTF
CDR3nt: TGTGCCAGCAGGCCCACAGGGGAGGTCTATGGCTACACCTTC

j_gene: TRBJ1-6
d_gene: -
v_gene: TRBV11-2
abundance: -
CDR3aa: CASSSLRGWSPLHF
CDR3nt: TGTGCCAGCAGCTCCCTCCGGGGTTGGTCACCCCTCCACTTT

j_gene: TRBJ2-1
d_gene: -
v_gene: TRBV19
abundance: -
CDR3aa: CASSMGRGLRSLQVEQFF
CDR3nt: TGTGCCAGTAGTATGGGGCGGGGCCTAAGGTCCCTACAAGTTGAGCAGTTCTTC

j_gene: TRBJ2-5
d_gene: -
v_gene: TRBV2
abundance: -
CDR3aa: CASRGETQYF
CDR3nt: TGTGCCAGCCGGGGGGAGACCCAGTACTTC

j_gene: TRBJ2-4
d_gene: TRBD2
v_gene: TRBV7-2
abundance: once
CDR3aa: CASSLAGLAVIGENIQYF
CDR3nt: TGTGCCAGCAGCTTAGCGGGACTAGCTGTAATTGGGGAAAACATTCAGTACTTC

j_gene: TRBJ2-1
d_gene: -
v_gene: TRBV11-2
abundance: once
CDR3aa: CASSFIPSLDYNEQFF
CDR3nt: TGTGCCAGCAGCTTCATCCCTTCACTCGACTACAATGAGCAGTTCTTC

j_gene: TRBJ2-2
d_gene: TRBD1
v_gene: TRBV5-1
abundance: -
CDR3aa: CASSLGTGITGELFF
CDR3nt: TGCGCCAGCAGCTTGGGGACAGGGATCACCGGGGAGCTGTTTTTT

j_gene: TRBJ2-4
d_gene: TRBD2
v_gene: TRBV19
abundance: -
CDR3aa: CASSIYGTSDKNIQYF
CDR3nt: TGTGCCAGTAGTATATATGGGACTAGCGACAAAAACATTCAGTACTTC

j_gene: TRBJ2-1
d_gene: TRBD2
v_gene: TRBV19
abundance: -
CDR3aa: CASSVRTSDGDEQFF
CDR3nt: TGTGCCAGTAGTGTCCGGACTAGCGATGGCGATGAGCAGTTCTTC

j_gene: TRBJ2-7
d_gene: -
v_gene: TRBV3-1/TRBV3-2
abundance: -
CDR3aa: CASSQVPSAYEQYF
CDR3nt: TGTGCCAGCAGCCAAGTGCCGAGTGCCTACGAGCAGTACTTC

j_gene: TRBJ1-5
d_gene: TRBD1
v_gene: TRBV6-6
abundance: -
CDR3aa: CASRSRDRVINQPQHF
CDR3nt: TGTGCCAGCAGATCCCGAGACAGGGTAATTAATCAGCCCCAGCATTTT

j_gene: TRBJ1-1
d_gene: -
v_gene: TRBV29-1
abundance: -
CDR3aa: CSGRRETEAFF
CDR3nt: TGCAGCGGTAGGAGGGAGACTGAAGCTTTCTTT

j_gene: TRBJ2-7
d_gene: -
v_gene: TRBV6-2/TRBV6-3
abundance: -
CDR3aa: CASSKSARYEQYF
CDR3nt: TGTGCCAGCAGTAAAAGCGCGCGCTACGAGCAGTACTTC

j_gene: TRBJ1-4
d_gene: -
v_gene: TRBV3-1/TRBV3-2
abundance: -
CDR3aa: CASSQVGLGNEKLFF
CDR3nt: TGTGCCAGCAGCCAAGTAGGACTGGGGAATGAAAAACTGTTTTTT

j_gene: TRBJ2-7
d_gene: -
v_gene: TRBV5-8
abundance: -
CDR3aa: CASTQWVSDEQYF
CDR3nt: TGTGCCAGCACCCAGTGGGTGAGCGACGAGCAGTACTTC

j_gene: TRBJ1-2
d_gene: TRBD1
v_gene: TRBV27
abundance: -
CDR3aa: CASSIPGQGTNYGYTF
CDR3nt: TGTGCCAGCAGTATACCGGGACAGGGCACTAACTATGGCTACACCTTC

j_gene: TRBJ1-5
d_gene: -
v_gene: TRBV4-3
abundance: -
CDR3aa: CASSQDSSKSQPQHF
CDR3nt: TGCGCCAGCAGCCAAGATAGCTCAAAGTCTCAGCCCCAGCATTTT

j_gene: TRBJ1-5
d_gene: -
v_gene: TRBV19
abundance: -
CDR3aa: CASSQGMGNQPQHF
CDR3nt: TGTGCCAGTAGCCAGGGGATGGGCAATCAGCCCCAGCATTTT

j_gene: TRBJ1-3
d_gene: -
v_gene: TRBV28
abundance: once
CDR3aa: CASWGHRLGTIYF
CDR3nt: TGTGCCAGCTGGGGGCACCGGTTAGGCACCATATATTTT

j_gene: TRBJ2-2
d_gene: TRBD2
v_gene: TRBV5-1
abundance: -
CDR3aa: CASSLVVAGLPGELFF
CDR3nt: TGCGCCAGCAGCTTGGTAGTAGCGGGATTACCCGGGGAGCTGTTTTTT

j_gene: TRBJ2-7
d_gene: -
v_gene: TRBV28
abundance: -
CDR3aa: CASNPPGFEQYF
CDR3nt: TGTGCCAGCAACCCCCCCGGGTTCGAGCAGTACTTC

j_gene: TRBJ2-7
d_gene: -
v_gene: TRBV21-1
abundance: -
CDR3aa: CASSKSEREREGQQSYEQYF
CDR3nt: TGTGCCAGCAGCAAATCTGAACGGGAACGGGAGGGCCAACAATCCTACGAGCAGTACTTC

j_gene: TRBJ1-1
d_gene: -
v_gene: TRBV30
abundance: -
CDR3aa: CAWSVPLQGTTEAFF
CDR3nt: TGTGCCTGGAGTGTACCCCTCCAGGGGACCACTGAAGCTTTCTTT

j_gene: TRBJ2-1
d_gene: -
v_gene: TRBV7-8
abundance: -
CDR3aa: CASSSPRPHSRVF
CDR3nt: TGTGCCAGCAGCTCACCTCGACCCCATTCCAGGGTCTTC

j_gene: TRBJ1-2
d_gene: -
v_gene: TRBV7-9
abundance: once
CDR3aa: CASSPSLDYGYTF
CDR3nt: TGTGCCAGCAGCCCCAGTCTCGACTATGGCTACACCTTC

j_gene: TRBJ2-2
d_gene: -
v_gene: TRBV19
abundance: -
CDR3aa: CASSIPIGVAGELFF
CDR3nt: TGTGCCAGTAGTATACCGATTGGAGTGGCTGGGGAGCTGTTTTTT

j_gene: TRBJ2-7
d_gene: -
v_gene: TRBV18
abundance: once
CDR3aa: CASSPASTAYEQYF
CDR3nt: TGTGCCAGCTCACCAGCTTCGACAGCCTACGAGCAGTACTTC

j_gene: TRBJ2-3
d_gene: -
v_gene: TRBV7-2
abundance: -
CDR3aa: CASSLVPAGFSTDTQYF
CDR3nt: TGTGCCAGCAGCTTAGTCCCGGCAGGGTTTAGCACAGATACGCAGTATTTT